The clone carrying this TCR beta chain was seen a few times. TCRdb re-called the 5' RACE reads through MiXCR, storing one row per CDR3 protein. The table includes around 72,000 distinct CDR3 sequences, around 7.9% detected once. This entry is derived from a study of T cells after yellow fever vaccination. The sequence was collected from a man aged 18 to 30 who received the YFV17D yellow fever vaccine. The sequenced sample was CD8+ T cells sorted from PBMCs, obtained roughly 10 days after the first yellow fever vaccination.

CDR3 loop: CASGQGNSPLHF. CDR3 DNA: TGTGCCAGCGGACAGGGGAATTCACCCCTCCACTTT. V and J are TRBV9 and TRBJ1-6; 9 bases are shared with TRBD1. From germline, CDR1 is SGDLS and CDR2 YYNGEE. The CDR3 is 12 amino acids. J gave up 7 bases and V 7 bases, and 0 bases lay outside the gene matches.